What follows are 23 T cell receptor beta chains derived from one specimen sequenced in a study of blood T cells in healthy people across ages (dated by TCRdb to between 2015 and 2017). Receptors were amplified or captured by 5' RACE. Sequencing used an Illumina HiSeq 2500. A second PCR of roughly 7 to 12 cycles was run with a J-beta primer mix and a sample-barcoded 5' primer. In TCRdb, the public reads were trimmed at Q25 with fastp and aligned with MiXCR, with productive beta chains retained. Under each unique CDR3 protein, matching rows form one entry showing the most common genes and DNA. The sample table shows 1,100,000 or so distinct CDR3 sequences, and 35% to 55% are seen once. The ten largest clonotypes hold approximately 19% of the sample. Input material: blood. All receptors come from a woman aged 55 to 70 in good health.

The chain combines TRBV7-9 with TRBJ2-1, with 7 nucleotides matching TRBD2. This CDR3 comprises 15 residues. V dropped 8 bases and J dropped 3; count of bases not matched to a gene: 10. Germline V gives CDR1 SEHNR, CDR2 FQNEAQ (reference sequence). CDR3 sequence reads: CASELANVDYNEQFF. CDR3 nucleotides: TGTGCCAGCGAACTAGCGAACGTCGACTACAATGAGCAGTTCTTC.

A few counts support this clonotype. The rearrangement uses TRBV5-6 and TRBJ2-7, with TRBD1 matching over 9 bases. J lost 3 bases, V lost 3 bases, and 4 bases had no gene match. Germline CDR1 is SGHDT and CDR2 is YYEEEE. This CDR3 comprises 14 residues. The CDR3 is CASSSGTGHYEQYF. The CDR3 DNA follows: TGTGCCAGCAGCTCCGGGACAGGGCACTACGAGCAGTACTTC.

This chain uses TRBV6-1 with TRBJ2-7; the D is unclear. CDR1 is MNHNS, CDR2 SASEGT, per germline. The CDR3 extends over 13 amino acids. V shed 8 bases and J shed 3 bases, with 14 bases lying between them. DNA for the CDR3: TGTGCCAGCTCACAAGCATTTTACTACGAGCAGTACTTC. It specifies CASSQAFYYEQYF.

The chain has TRBV20-1 and TRBJ2-1; weak D call: TRBD1 (6 bases). The ends were cut back, 0 bases at V and 1 base at J, with 16 bases in the middle. The CDR3 is 17 residues long. Germline V gene sequence: CDR1 DFQATT, CDR2 SNEGSKA (reference sequence). DNA of the CDR3: TGCAGTGCTAGAGATCAGCCGAGGGGGAAATCCTACAATGAGCAGTTCTTC. This sequence encodes CSARDQPRGKSYNEQFF.

This chain joins TRBV29-1 and TRBJ2-1, with D unclear. Germline CDR1 and CDR2: SQVTM and ANQGSEA. V was pared by 7 bases and J by 6 bases, with 10 bases between. CDR3 length: 11 residues. For the CDR3, the DNA is TGCAGCGCCGGCCAAATCAATGAGCAGTTCTTC. The encoded protein is CSAGQINEQFF.

V and J are TRBV6-5 and TRBJ2-1; D is possibly TRBD1 or TRBD2 (5 bases each). Germline lookup yields CDR1 MNHEY and CDR2 SVGAGI. The V end lost 5 bases, the J end lost 10 bases, and 18 bases lay between the germline ends. The CDR3 is made up of 14 amino acids. The CDR3 DNA reads TGTGCCAGCAGTGACAATTTCCGGGACGGGGAGCAGTTCTTC. Its translation: CASSDNFRDGEQFF.

This sequence joins TRBV4-1 and TRBJ2-4; TRBD1 aligns across 9 bases. The J call may be mistaken, given a closer DNA end match to TRBJ2-7. The CDR3 length is 18 residues. Germline lookup yields CDR1 MGHRA and CDR2 YSYEKL. In DNA form, the CDR3 reads TGCGCCAGCAGCATGGGACAGGGCCTTCGCTCGAGCTCCTACGAGCAGTACTTC. It yields the protein CASSMGQGLRSSSYEQYF.

The chain carries TRBV28 and TRBJ1-2, with 7 bases lining up with TRBD1. Germline trimming cut 1 base from V and 7 bases from J; bases unmatched to any gene: 9. This CDR3 has 15 residues. Germline V lookup: CDR1 MDHEN, CDR2 SYDVKM. The CDR3: CASSLYSATGFGYTF. In DNA, the CDR3 is TGTGCCAGCAGTTTATACTCGGCGACAGGGTTTGGCTACACCTTC.

The J gene is TRBJ2-5, the V gene TRBV7-8; TRBD2 is a possible D gene (6 bases). Trimming removed 4 bases from V and 1 base from J, with 19 bases in between. This CDR3 contains 17 residues. Germline V gene sequence: CDR1 SGHVS, CDR2 FQNEAQ. In DNA form, the CDR3 reads TGTGCCAGCAGCTCCTATTTTCCGGGGGTACCCCAAGAGACCCAGTACTTC. Protein: CASSSYFPGVPQETQYF.

This clonotype was recorded a few times. This sequence joins TRBV27 and TRBJ2-7, with 9 bases aligning to TRBD1. The CDR3 loop spans 15 amino acids. The trim removed 6 bases at V and 0 bases at J, leaving 6 bases unmatched. Germline loops: CDR1 MNHEY, CDR2 SMNVEV (reference sequence). CDR3 sequence: CASRPDRGISYEQYF. CDR3 DNA sequence: TGTGCCAGCAGACCCGACAGGGGGATCTCCTACGAGCAGTACTTC.

The V call is TRBV5-1, the J call TRBJ2-5, with 7 bases matching TRBD1. The closer fit of TRBJ2-7 to the DNA end suggests the J call may be wrong. The length of the CDR3 is 13 residues. Germline V gene data show CDR1 as SGHRS and CDR2 as YFSETQ. CDR3 sequence reads: CASSWGQRYEQYF. The CDR3 nucleotides read TGCGCCAGCAGCTGGGGACAGCGCTACGAGCAGTACTTC.

On this clonotype: At one end, the junction sequence differs from germline, possibly due to a read error. This chain connects TRBV4-2 to TRBJ2-5; 7 bases fit TRBD2. The CDR3 contains 15 residues. Germline V gives CDR1 LGHNA, CDR2 YNFKEQ. CDR3: CAGSQGAGVQETQYF. CDR3 sequence (DNA): TGTGCCGGCAGCCAAGGGGCGGGAGTCCAAGAGACCCAGTACTTC.

In this sample, this clonotype turned up a few times. This rearrangement joins TRBV7-6 to TRBJ2-4; 10 bases line up with TRBD2. This CDR3 is 18 amino acids long. Germline lookup yields CDR1 SGHVS and CDR2 FNYEAQ. The V gene end was trimmed by 2 bases and the J gene end by 0 bases; junction bases not matched to a gene: 7. CDR3 sequence (DNA): TGTGCCAGCAGCTTAACTAGCGGGGACCCTCTAGCCAAAAACATTCAGTACTTC. Its protein is CASSLTSGDPLAKNIQYF.

The rearrangement joins TRBV18 to TRBJ2-5, with 7 bases fitting TRBD1. The V gene end was trimmed by 1 base and the J gene end by 4 bases; junction bases not matched to a gene: 6. Germline lookup yields CDR1 KGHSH and CDR2 LQKENI. The CDR3 contains 15 residues. CDR3 nucleotides: TGTGCCAGCTCACCACAGGGGGCTCTGGGAGAGACCCAGTACTTC. Residues: CASSPQGALGETQYF.

This clonotype was recorded a few times. The chain uses TRBV12-5 and TRBJ2-1, with TRBD2 identical over 10 bases. Germline assignment: CDR1 LGHNT and CDR2 FRNRAP. V dropped 7 bases and J dropped 0; count of bases not matched to a gene: 3. The CDR3 extends over 15 amino acids. CDR3 amino acids: CASALAGVSYNEQFF. The CDR3 nucleotides read TGTGCTAGTGCCCTAGCGGGAGTCTCCTACAATGAGCAGTTCTTC.

This clonotype showed up just a few times. The genes are TRBV15 and TRBJ1-4, with D perhaps TRBD1 (6 bases). The CDR3 runs to 15 residues. Trimming removed 0 bases from V and 8 bases from J, with 13 bases in between. Looked up from germline, CDR1 is LNHNV and CDR2 is YYDKDF (reference sequence). This chain's CDR3 is CATSRDPGGGEKLFF. The DNA of the CDR3 is TGTGCCACCAGCAGAGATCCGGGGGGCGGAGAAAAACTGTTTTTT.

This clonotype has a count of ten or more. This chain joins TRBV5-1 and TRBJ2-7; TRBD2 matches 7 bases. Germline V lookup: CDR1 SGHRS, CDR2 YFSETQ. V was clipped by 4 bases and J by 3 bases; unmatched bases: 4. This CDR3 is built from 13 residues. The DNA for the CDR3 is TGCGCCAGCAGCCCTGCGGGGGTCTACGAGCAGTACTTC. Its translation is CASSPAGVYEQYF.

This clonotype was counted only a few times. V gene TRBV28 combines with J gene TRBJ2-4, with TRBD1 matching over 10 bases. The better agreement between TRBJ2-7 and the DNA end casts doubt on the J call. Germline values: CDR1 MDHEN, CDR2 SYDVKM. The CDR3 extends over 14 amino acids. For the CDR3, the DNA is TGTGCCAGCAGAAGTGGGACAGGGGCCTACGAGCAGTACTTC. It specifies CASRSGTGAYEQYF.

This clonotype appeared a few times. V gene TRBV2 combines with J gene TRBJ1-4; unclear D gene. Germline V gives CDR1 SNHLY, CDR2 FYNNEI. This CDR3 contains 17 residues. V lost 6 bases to trimming and J lost 0 bases, with 17 bases between them. The CDR3: CASRSGPLVATNEKLFF. As DNA, the CDR3 is TGTGCCAGCAGATCGGGCCCCTTGGTAGCAACTAATGAAAAACTGTTTTTT.

A remark on this clonotype: A much larger clonotype is one base distant, so this may be a read error. The V call is TRBV9, the J call TRBJ2-3; 9 positions agree with TRBD1. This CDR3 region has 16 residues. The germline gives CDR1 SGDLS, CDR2 YYNGEE. The CDR3 nucleotides read TGTGCCGGCAGCGTAGACGGGACAGGGAAAACAGATACGCAGTATTTT. It encodes CAGSVDGTGKTDTQYF.

The chain is built from TRBV28 and TRBJ2-7; tentative D call: TRBD1 (5 bases). CDR1 is MDHEN and CDR2 is SYDVKM in the germline V gene. The CDR3 is 16 residues long. V lost 5 bases, J lost 0 bases, and 17 bases lay in between. CDR3 bases: TGTGCCAGCAGTCCACTTCGGTCAGGGTACTCCTACGAGCAGTACTTC. Its protein is CASSPLRSGYSYEQYF.

This chain joins TRBV20-1 and TRBJ2-6; D possibly corresponds to TRBD1 (5 bases). Trimming removed 5 bases at V and 0 bases at J, with 11 bases between. CDR1 is DFQATT and CDR2 is SNEGSKA in the germline V gene (reference sequence). This CDR3 is built from 15 residues. Here the CDR3 DNA reads TGCAGTGCTTTTCCCCAGGGCTCTGGGGCCAACGTCCTGACTTTC. It is translated as CSAFPQGSGANVLTF.

The chain couples TRBV10-3 to TRBJ2-7, with D uncertain. Germline CDR1 reads ENHRY; CDR2 reads SYGVKD. V lost 6 bases and J lost 0, with 9 bases in between. This CDR3 comprises 13 residues. The chain's CDR3 is CAIRGRNSYEQYF. The CDR3 DNA is TGTGCCATCAGAGGCAGAAACTCCTACGAGCAGTACTTC.